Sequencing of this TCR beta chain was carried out in a study of blood T cell repertoires in COVID-19. On the study more broadly: Samples came from the United States, Italy and Spain, spanning acute and convalescent COVID-19. Sources were T cells, B-cell-depleted T cells, or PBMCs; the material itself was cDNA or gDNA.

The germline V gene encodes CDR1 LGHDT and CDR2 YNNKEL (reference sequence). There are 15 residues in the CDR3. The J segment lost 6 bases and the V segment lost 6 bases, leaving 10 bases of the junction unmatched. As originally analysed: How many nucleated cells were present was estimated from reference gene primer amplification. Sequencing was performed with immunoSEQ multiplex PCR; in TCRdb, only in-frame clones are kept and a portion is missing. V and J calls plus clone size are reproduced from that table; the DNA served to infer D and trimming. The data hold roughly 200,000 clones, with around 83% observed a single time.

V is TRBV3-1 (or the pseudogene TRBV3-2) and J is TRBJ2-2; 7 bases fit TRBD2. This receptor was taken from a man aged 40-49 years with active or convalescent COVID-19. The sample taken for sequencing was peripheral blood. The CDR3 bases are TGTGCCAGCAGAACCGGGACTAAAACACCCGGGGAGCTGTTTTTT. This encodes CASRTGTKTPGELFF.